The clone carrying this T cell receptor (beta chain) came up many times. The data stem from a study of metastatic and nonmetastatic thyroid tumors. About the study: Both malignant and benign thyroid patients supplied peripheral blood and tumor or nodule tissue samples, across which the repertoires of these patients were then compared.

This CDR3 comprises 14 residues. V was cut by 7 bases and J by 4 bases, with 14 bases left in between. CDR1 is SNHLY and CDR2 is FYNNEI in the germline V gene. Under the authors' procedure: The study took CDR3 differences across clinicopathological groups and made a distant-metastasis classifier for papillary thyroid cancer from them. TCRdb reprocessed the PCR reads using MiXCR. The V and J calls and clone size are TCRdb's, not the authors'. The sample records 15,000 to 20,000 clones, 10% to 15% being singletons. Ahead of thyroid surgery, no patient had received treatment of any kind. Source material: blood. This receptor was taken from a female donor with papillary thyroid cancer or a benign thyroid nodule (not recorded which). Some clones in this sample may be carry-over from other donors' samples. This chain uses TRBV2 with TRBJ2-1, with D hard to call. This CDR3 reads CASTPFGLYNEQFF. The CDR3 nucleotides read TGTGCCAGCACCCCCTTCGGCCTTTACAATGAGCAGTTCTTC. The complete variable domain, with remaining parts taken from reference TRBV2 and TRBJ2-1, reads EPEVTQTPSHQVTQMGQEVILRCVPISNHLYFYWYRQILGQKVEFLVSFYNNEISEKSEIFDDQFSVERPDGSNFTLKIRSTKLEDSAMYFCASTPFGLYNEQFFGPGTRLTVL.